These T cell receptor beta chains were read from a single sample in a study of T-cell reconstitution after alpha-beta-depleted transplantation in children. TCRdb used MiXCR to reprocess the PCR reads, holding one entry per CDR3 protein. The table lists about 870,000 distinct CDR3 sequences, about 15% of them singletons. This specimen was PBMCs, mostly from graft donor cells, taken 360 days after TCRalphabeta/CD19-depleted stem cell transplant. All receptors derive from a male patient under 18 who had a stem cell transplant for acute lymphoblastic leukemia, so the T cells may come from the graft donor. Both conserved end residues are part of each CDR3. The D gene is left open where the match is weak. The size field is filled for only some rows; it gives once, few, many or a size class.

clone_size: .
j_call: TRBJ2-5
d_call: .
v_call: TRBV18
cdr3_nt: TGTGCCAGCTCCCCTGACTCTCCCCCAGAGACCCAGTACTTC
cdr3_aa: CASSPDSPPETQYF

clone_size: .
j_call: TRBJ2-7
d_call: .
v_call: TRBV13
cdr3_nt: TGTGCCAGCAGCTCACTTCTCGAGGAGGTCGACGAGCAGTACTTC
cdr3_aa: CASSSLLEEVDEQYF

clone_size: many
j_call: TRBJ2-7
d_call: .
v_call: TRBV29-1
cdr3_nt: TGCAGCGTTGTATTTCCAGGGGGGCCATACGAGCAGTACTTC
cdr3_aa: CSVVFPGGPYEQYF

clone_size: many
j_call: TRBJ1-1
d_call: .
v_call: TRBV5-1
cdr3_nt: TGCGCCAGCGCCGACTCTTATTCCCCCCGAATGAACACTGAAGCTTTCTTT
cdr3_aa: CASADSYSPRMNTEAFF

clone_size: .
j_call: TRBJ2-7
d_call: .
v_call: TRBV2
cdr3_nt: TGTGCCAGCAGTGGGGGCAGGGGTCGATACGAGCAGTACTTC
cdr3_aa: CASSGGRGRYEQYF

clone_size: few
j_call: TRBJ2-5
d_call: .
v_call: TRBV2
cdr3_nt: TGTGCCAGCAGTGAAATGGCGGCGGGACGCCAAGAGACCCAGTACTTC
cdr3_aa: CASSEMAAGRQETQYF

clone_size: many
j_call: TRBJ2-6
d_call: .
v_call: TRBV4-2
cdr3_nt: TGTGCCAGCAGCCACGGCGGATCTGGGGCCAACGTCCTGACTTTC
cdr3_aa: CASSHGGSGANVLTF

clone_size: .
j_call: TRBJ1-2
d_call: .
v_call: TRBV27
cdr3_nt: TGTGCCAGCAGTTTGCTTCCCGGGATATATGGCTACACCTTC
cdr3_aa: CASSLLPGIYGYTF

clone_size: .
j_call: TRBJ1-1
d_call: .
v_call: TRBV2
cdr3_nt: TGTGCCAGCAGAGGCCGGGGGGGAACTGAAGCTTTCTTT
cdr3_aa: CASRGRGGTEAFF

clone_size: .
j_call: TRBJ2-3
d_call: .
v_call: TRBV12-3/TRBV12-4
cdr3_nt: TGTGCCAGCACCCCCGGGAAACAAAAGTATTTT
cdr3_aa: CASTPGKQKYF

clone_size: many
j_call: TRBJ2-6
d_call: .
v_call: TRBV4-1
cdr3_nt: TGCGCCAGCAGCCCGGATGGGGTCTCCTCTGGGGCCAACGTCCTGACTTTC
cdr3_aa: CASSPDGVSSGANVLTF

clone_size: few
j_call: TRBJ2-5
d_call: TRBD2
v_call: TRBV5-1
cdr3_nt: TGCGCCAGCAGCTTGGCCACGGGAGGGAAACAAGAGACCCAGTACTTC
cdr3_aa: CASSLATGGKQETQYF

clone_size: many
j_call: TRBJ2-7
d_call: .
v_call: TRBV3-1
cdr3_nt: TGTGCCAGCAGCAGGCTGTGGTACGAGCAGTACTTC
cdr3_aa: CASSRLWYEQYF

clone_size: .
j_call: TRBJ1-1
d_call: TRBD1
v_call: TRBV20-1
cdr3_nt: TGCAGTGCTAGAGATTCACGGACAGGGAGGACTGAAGCTTTCTTT
cdr3_aa: CSARDSRTGRTEAFF

clone_size: .
j_call: TRBJ1-2
d_call: TRBD1
v_call: TRBV6-1
cdr3_nt: TGTGCCAGCAACCCCCTGGACAGGCCCTATGGCTACACCTTC
cdr3_aa: CASNPLDRPYGYTF

clone_size: .
j_call: TRBJ2-7
d_call: .
v_call: TRBV6-6
cdr3_nt: TGTGCCAGCAGCGCTGCCGGACCCTACGAGCAGTACTTC
cdr3_aa: CASSAAGPYEQYF

clone_size: few
j_call: TRBJ2-5
d_call: .
v_call: TRBV11-3
cdr3_nt: TGTGCCAGCAGCTTAGGGGAAACTAGACAAGAGACCCAGTACTTC
cdr3_aa: CASSLGETRQETQYF

clone_size: few
j_call: TRBJ2-5
d_call: .
v_call: TRBV6-5
cdr3_nt: TGTGCCAGCAGTTACCGGGTGATTGGGGATACCCAGTACTTC
cdr3_aa: CASSYRVIGDTQYF

clone_size: few
j_call: TRBJ1-2
d_call: .
v_call: TRBV2
cdr3_nt: TGTGCCAGCAGTGAATTTGGGGTGGATAAAAGTGGCTACACCTTC
cdr3_aa: CASSEFGVDKSGYTF

clone_size: .
j_call: TRBJ2-7
d_call: TRBD2
v_call: TRBV5-1
cdr3_nt: TGCGCCAGCAAACCTCCGGGACTAGCGGGGCTTTGGAACGAGCAGTACTTC
cdr3_aa: CASKPPGLAGLWNEQYF

clone_size: few
j_call: TRBJ2-3
d_call: TRBD1
v_call: TRBV29-1
cdr3_nt: TGCAGCGTTGCCGGGACAGGGGATACGCAGTATTTT
cdr3_aa: CSVAGTGDTQYF

clone_size: .
j_call: TRBJ2-6
d_call: .
v_call: TRBV25-1
cdr3_nt: TGTGCCAGCAGTGGCTTAGGATCTGGGGCCAACGTCCTGACTTTC
cdr3_aa: CASSGLGSGANVLTF

clone_size: few
j_call: TRBJ1-5
d_call: TRBD1
v_call: TRBV20-1
cdr3_nt: TGCAGTGCTCCTGACCGACGGGACAGGGGAACTGGCAATCAGCCCCAGCATTTT
cdr3_aa: CSAPDRRDRGTGNQPQHF

clone_size: few
j_call: TRBJ2-7
d_call: TRBD2
v_call: TRBV29-1
cdr3_nt: TGCAGCGCATCCGGGGGGACCTTCGCCTACGAGCAGTACTTC
cdr3_aa: CSASGGTFAYEQYF

clone_size: few
j_call: TRBJ2-5
d_call: TRBD2
v_call: TRBV7-9
cdr3_nt: TGTGCCAGCAGCCAATCAACTGGGGAGGGGTACCAAGAGACCCAGTACTTC
cdr3_aa: CASSQSTGEGYQETQYF

clone_size: few
j_call: TRBJ2-1
d_call: TRBD2
v_call: TRBV7-3
cdr3_nt: TGTGCCAGCAGCCGGACTAGCGGGAGGGCCGAGCAGTTCTTC
cdr3_aa: CASSRTSGRAEQFF

clone_size: .
j_call: TRBJ2-7
d_call: .
v_call: TRBV5-1
cdr3_nt: TGCGCCAGCAGCTCCGACCTCGACTCCCTTATCTTCTACGAGCAGTACTTC
cdr3_aa: CASSSDLDSLIFYEQYF

clone_size: .
j_call: TRBJ2-7
d_call: .
v_call: TRBV24-1
cdr3_nt: TGTGCCACCAGTGGGGCAGCCTACGAGCAGTACTTC
cdr3_aa: CATSGAAYEQYF

clone_size: few
j_call: TRBJ1-5
d_call: .
v_call: TRBV4-2
cdr3_nt: TGTGCCAGCAGCCAAGATGTATACGGGAATCAGCCCCAGCATTTT
cdr3_aa: CASSQDVYGNQPQHF

clone_size: .
j_call: TRBJ1-4
d_call: .
v_call: TRBV28
cdr3_nt: TGTGCCAGCAGTCGTCCGGAGGGTGCTAATGAAAAACTGTTTTTT
cdr3_aa: CASSRPEGANEKLFF

clone_size: .
j_call: TRBJ2-7
d_call: TRBD1
v_call: TRBV18
cdr3_nt: TGTGCCAGCTCACCTGGGACAGGGGACGAGCAGTACTTC
cdr3_aa: CASSPGTGDEQYF

clone_size: .
j_call: TRBJ2-3
d_call: TRBD2
v_call: TRBV11-2
cdr3_nt: TGTGCCAGCAGCTTAGATAGCGGGAGAACAGATACGCAGTATTTT
cdr3_aa: CASSLDSGRTDTQYF

clone_size: many
j_call: TRBJ2-1
d_call: .
v_call: TRBV12-3/TRBV12-4
cdr3_nt: TGTGCCAGCAGTTTTCGTGGGAGGTACAATGAGCAGTTCTTC
cdr3_aa: CASSFRGRYNEQFF

clone_size: few
j_call: TRBJ2-2
d_call: .
v_call: TRBV18
cdr3_nt: TGTGCCAGCTCACCCGACGTGGGTACGACCGGGGAGCTGTTTTTT
cdr3_aa: CASSPDVGTTGELFF

clone_size: few
j_call: TRBJ2-7
d_call: TRBD2
v_call: TRBV5-1
cdr3_nt: TGCGCCAGCAGAGGAGGCGGGGGGTACGAGCAGTACTTC
cdr3_aa: CASRGGGGYEQYF

clone_size: few
j_call: TRBJ1-5
d_call: .
v_call: TRBV6-1
cdr3_nt: TGTGCCAGCAGGTCCGTCCAGCCCCAGCATTTT
cdr3_aa: CASRSVQPQHF

clone_size: few
j_call: TRBJ1-1
d_call: .
v_call: TRBV3-1
cdr3_nt: TGTGCCAGCAGCAGGGACATGAACACTGAAGCTTTCTTT
cdr3_aa: CASSRDMNTEAFF